These T cell receptor beta chains were read from a single sample in a study of early T cells in non-severe SARS-CoV-2 infection. TCRdb reprocessed the 5' RACE reads via MiXCR and lists one record per CDR3 protein. This sample has about 77,000 distinct CDR3 sequences, with around 8.7% found just once. Sequencing was done on a sample of whole blood. These receptors came from an adult who was a healthcare worker with PCR-confirmed SARS-CoV-2 infection or an uninfected control (not recorded which). Both conserved end residues are part of each CDR3. Each record gives: D gene, V gene, clone size, J gene, CDR3 length, CDR3 protein, CDR3 DNA. A D gene is named only where the DNA matches it firmly. Where a row states a size, it is once, few, many or the class of an expanded clone; other rows omit it.

-	TRBV7-2	-	TRBJ2-2	15	CASSFRWGNTGELFF	TGTGCCAGCAGCTTCCGCTGGGGGAACACCGGGGAGCTGTTTTTT
-	TRBV12-3/TRBV12-4	many	TRBJ2-7	12	CASSTLGSEQYF	TGTGCCAGCAGTACTCTCGGGTCCGAGCAGTACTTC
-	TRBV21-1	many	TRBJ2-4	16	CASSLGVFLAKNIQYF	TGTGCCAGCAGCTTAGGGGTATTCTTGGCCAAAAACATTCAGTACTTC
-	TRBV27	-	TRBJ2-7	12	CASSGPGAVQYF	TGTGCCAGCAGTGGCCCGGGGGCAGTGCAGTACTTC
-	TRBV11-2	many	TRBJ1-2	14	CASSLAGVNYGYTF	TGTGCCAGCAGCTTAGCAGGGGTTAACTATGGCTACACCTTC
-	TRBV20-1	-	TRBJ2-3	11	CGQRSTDTQYF	TGCGGACAAAGGTCGACAGATACGCAGTATTTT
-	TRBV9	-	TRBJ2-7	14	CASSVNFGAYEQYF	TGTGCCAGCAGCGTAAACTTCGGAGCCTACGAGCAGTACTTC
-	TRBV4-1	-	TRBJ1-1	13	CASSLQVPTEAFF	TGCGCCAGCAGCTTACAGGTTCCCACTGAAGCTTTCTTT
TRBD1	TRBV20-1	many	TRBJ2-7	12	CSARTGGYEQYF	TGCAGTGCAAGGACAGGGGGCTACGAGCAGTACTTC
-	TRBV7-2	few	TRBJ2-1	13	CASSPQILNEQFF	TGTGCCAGCAGCCCGCAAATACTCAATGAGCAGTTCTTC
-	TRBV6-6	-	TRBJ1-1	14	CASIQEGADTEAFF	TGTGCCAGCATTCAAGAGGGCGCGGACACTGAAGCTTTCTTT
-	TRBV24-1	many	TRBJ2-3	15	CATSDSGRHTDTQYF	TGTGCCACCAGTGATTCGGGCCGGCACACAGATACGCAGTATTTT
-	TRBV7-9	many	TRBJ1-5	13	CASSPTYNQPQHF	TGTGCCAGCAGCCCTACCTATAATCAGCCCCAGCATTTT
-	TRBV12-3/TRBV12-4	many	TRBJ2-7	13	CASSLGRSYEQYF	TGTGCCAGCAGTTTGGGCAGGTCCTACGAGCAGTACTTC
-	TRBV6-5	few	TRBJ2-1	16	CASSYSSPRVGNEQFF	TGTGCCAGCAGTTACTCGTCACCTCGGGTGGGTAATGAGCAGTTCTTC
TRBD1	TRBV28	few	TRBJ2-2	17	CASSFLGQGARGGELFF	TGTGCCAGCAGTTTTCTGGGACAGGGGGCGCGTGGCGGGGAGCTGTTTTTT
-	TRBV12-3/TRBV12-4	few	TRBJ1-1	13	CASSDRDDTEAFF	TGTGCCAGCAGCGACCGGGACGACACTGAAGCTTTCTTT
-	TRBV5-4	many	TRBJ2-1	17	CASSFRTWRDDYNEQFF	TGTGCCAGCAGCTTTCGGACTTGGCGGGACGACTACAATGAGCAGTTCTTC
TRBD2	TRBV5-8	few	TRBJ2-1	14	CASTTSGTSGEQFF	TGTGCCAGCACGACTAGCGGGACCTCTGGGGAGCAGTTCTTC
-	TRBV20-1	many	TRBJ1-5	13	CSAMGRVEQPQHF	TGCAGTGCTATGGGCAGGGTTGAACAGCCCCAGCATTTT
TRBD1	TRBV27	many	TRBJ1-1	12	CASRTGGTEAFF	TGTGCCAGCAGGACAGGGGGCACTGAAGCTTTCTTT
TRBD1	TRBV19	-	TRBJ1-4	15	CASSRQGKTYEKLFF	TGTGCCAGTAGCCGACAGGGGAAGACATACGAAAAACTGTTTTTT
-	TRBV18	many	TRBJ1-6	16	CASSPLPVAENSPLHF	TGTGCCAGCTCACCGCTCCCCGTGGCAGAGAATTCACCCCTCCACTTT